These 29 T cell receptor beta chains share one sample of origin, sequenced in a study of identical twins. TCRdb reprocessed the 5' RACE reads with MiXCR, giving one entry per CDR3 protein. The table has 750,000 to 950,000 distinct CDR3 sequences, approximately 13% seen once. These data also featured in a second study, about yellow fever vaccine responses in identical twins.

The sample consisted of PBMCs. The receptors originated from a young woman in good health.

This clonotype was seen only a few times. The CDR3 loop reads CSGLRDRGPDTQYF. CDR3 DNA: TGCAGCGGGCTCCGGGACAGGGGGCCCGATACGCAGTATTTT. The chain links TRBV29-1 to TRBJ2-3; TRBD1 matches 12 bases. Germline trimming cut 7 bases from V and 6 bases from J; bases unmatched to any gene: 8. The CDR3 consists of 14 residues. CDR1 is SQVTM, CDR2 ANQGSEA, per germline.

This clonotype was seen many times. The rearrangement uses TRBV20-1 and TRBJ2-5; 8 bases are a match to TRBD2. Looked up from germline, CDR1 is DFQATT and CDR2 is SNEGSKA (reference sequence). The CDR3 is made up of 14 amino acids. With V trimmed by 0 bases and J by 1 base, 1 base remained unmatched. For the CDR3, the DNA is TGCAGTGCTAGAGATGGACTAGCCCAAGAGACCCAGTACTTC. Its translation: CSARDGLAQETQYF.

In this sample, this clonotype turned up a few times. The V and J genes are TRBV4-2 and TRBJ2-5, with 10 bases fitting TRBD2. V trimming: 4 bases; J trimming: 5 bases; junction bases outside the gene matches: 7. In germline, CDR1 is LGHNA, CDR2 YNFKEQ. The CDR3 runs 15 residues. CDR3 region: CASSPTLAGMETQYF. CDR3 coding DNA: TGTGCCAGCAGCCCCACACTAGCGGGGATGGAGACCCAGTACTTC.

At least ten counts were recorded for this clonotype. The chain employs TRBV7-9 and TRBJ2-1, with TRBD1 as a possible D gene (6 bases). CDR3 length: 15 amino acids. From germline, CDR1 is SEHNR and CDR2 FQNEAQ (reference sequence). Trimming shortened V by 5 bases and J by 9 bases, and 20 bases separated the two germline ends. The CDR3 reads CASSRQDTGMGEQFF. Written as DNA, the CDR3 is TGTGCCAGCAGCCGACAGGACACAGGGATGGGTGAGCAGTTCTTC.

This clonotype has just a few counts. The chain joins TRBV20-1 to TRBJ1-1; D perhaps matches TRBD1 (6 bases). Trimming cost V 6 bases and J 4 bases, with 12 bases left between them. Germline lookup yields CDR1 DFQATT and CDR2 SNEGSKA (reference sequence). The CDR3 length is 12 residues. The DNA of the CDR3 is TGCAGTGCGCGGACAGCGGGCACTGAAGCTTTCTTT. It encodes CSARTAGTEAFF.

This clonotype was detected many times. This chain connects TRBV6-5 to TRBJ1-1, with D possibly matching TRBD1 (6 bases). V was trimmed by 5 bases and J by 8 bases, leaving 12 bases between them. Germline CDR1 and CDR2: MNHEY and SVGAGI. The CDR3 totals 12 residues. In nucleotides, the CDR3 is TGTGCCAGCAGTAGTACCGGGACAGAAGCTTTCTTT. This encodes CASSSTGTEAFF.

The chain recombines TRBV4-1 with TRBJ2-7; tentatively, D is TRBD2 (5 bases). CDR1 is MGHRA and CDR2 is YSYEKL in the germline V gene. The germline V and J ends were trimmed by 0 bases and 3 bases, with 18 bases remaining between them. The CDR3 has 17 residues. CDR3 in amino acids: CASSQDVFEGSYYEQYF. CDR3 sequence (DNA): TGCGCCAGCAGCCAAGACGTATTTGAGGGATCTTACTACGAGCAGTACTTC.

This clonotype was seen at least ten times. The chain recombines TRBV6-1 with TRBJ1-2; D perhaps matches TRBD1 (5 bases). The CDR3 totals 11 residues. With 8 bases removed from V and 5 bases from J, the gap between germline ends came to 9 bases. CDR1 is MNHNS and CDR2 is SASEGT in the germline V gene. The CDR3 protein is CASDSDYGYTF. In nucleotides, the CDR3 is TGTGCCAGCGACAGTGATTATGGCTACACCTTC.

The chain joins TRBV4-1 to TRBJ2-1; D may be TRBD1 (6 bases). V dropped 2 bases and J dropped 2 bases, with 16 bases sitting between them. This CDR3 has 17 amino acids. Germline V CDR1 and CDR2: MGHRA, YSYEKL. CDR3 bases: TGCGCCAGCAGCCAAAGGACAGAGGGATTGGCCTACAATGAGCAGTTCTTC. It codes for CASSQRTEGLAYNEQFF.

The gene calls are TRBV24-1 and TRBJ1-2, with D maybe TRBD1 (5 bases). Germline-derived CDR1 and CDR2 are KGHDR and SFDVKD. V shed 7 bases and J shed 4 bases, with 9 bases lying between them. The CDR3 is 12 residues long. The CDR3 DNA reads TGTGCCACCAGAGACAGTGGCTATGGCTACACCTTC. This encodes CATRDSGYGYTF.

The chain recombines TRBV6-2 or TRBV6-3 with TRBJ2-2; no reliable D call. Per the germline V gene, CDR1 is MNHEY and CDR2 is SVGEGT. This CDR3 has 16 residues. V lost 2 bases and J 4 bases, leaving 14 bases between the germline ends. For the CDR3, the DNA is TGTGCCAGCAGTTACGCGCTGGTAGTTTTCACCGGGGAGCTGTTTTTT. Translation: CASSYALVVFTGELFF.

This clonotype turned up a few times. The chain links TRBV7-2 to TRBJ1-6, with a tentative D call TRBD1 (6 bases). Trimming removed 4 bases from V and 9 bases from J, with 7 bases in between. This CDR3 is built from 12 residues. CDR1 is SGHTA, CDR2 FQGNSA, per germline. The CDR3 sequence is CASSSGVSPLHF. CDR3 nucleotide sequence: TGTGCCAGCAGCTCAGGGGTTTCACCCCTCCACTTT.

This clonotype was detected a few times. The chain couples TRBV4-1 to TRBJ2-2; D possibly corresponds to TRBD1 (5 bases). This CDR3 spans 16 amino acids. Germline loops: CDR1 MGHRA, CDR2 YSYEKL. V dropped 3 bases and J dropped 6 bases, with 17 bases sitting between them. CDR3 amino acids: CASSQRQSLSAGELFF. The CDR3 coding sequence is TGCGCCAGCAGCCAGAGACAGTCTCTGAGCGCCGGGGAGCTGTTTTTT.

This clonotype was seen a handful of times. The chain links TRBV24-1 to TRBJ2-3; TRBD2 matches 8 bases. J lost 2 bases, V lost 5 bases, and 11 bases had no gene match. This CDR3 is 17 amino acids long. The germline V gene has CDR1 KGHDR and CDR2 SFDVKD. The chain's CDR3 is CATSGARGEKTTDTQYF. The CDR3 region has the DNA TGTGCCACCAGTGGGGCGCGGGGGGAAAAGACCACAGATACGCAGTATTTT.

This clonotype was observed a handful of times. The chain has TRBV9 and TRBJ1-6; D gene uncertain. CDR1 and CDR2 (germline): SGDLS, YYNGEE. V lost 0 bases, J lost 9 bases, and 13 bases lay in between. This CDR3 is 15 amino acids long. CDR3 residues: CASSVALAGGSPLHF. The CDR3 DNA is TGTGCCAGCAGCGTAGCTCTGGCAGGCGGTTCACCCCTCCACTTT.

The gene calls are TRBV5-6 and TRBJ2-1, with 9 bases lining up with TRBD2. The CDR3 has 15 residues. V was clipped by 4 bases and J by 8 bases; unmatched bases: 10. Germline CDR1 reads SGHDT; CDR2 reads YYEEEE. CDR3 in amino acids: CASSTNLAGWDEQFF. CDR3 nucleotides: TGTGCCAGCAGCACCAACCTAGCGGGGTGGGATGAGCAGTTCTTC.

V and J are TRBV5-1 and TRBJ1-2; the D is unclear. V was cut by 2 bases and J by 0 bases, with 8 bases left in between. Germline loops: CDR1 SGHRS, CDR2 YFSETQ. This CDR3 spans 14 amino acids. The CDR3 DNA follows: TGCGCCAGCAGCTTTGAGTATTCTAACTATGGCTACACCTTC. This translates into CASSFEYSNYGYTF.

This chain links TRBV12-3 or TRBV12-4 with TRBJ2-7, with D perhaps matching TRBD2 (5 bases). Deletions cut 5 bases from V and 3 bases from J, with 14 bases between. The CDR3 totals 14 residues. In DNA, the CDR3 is TGTGCCAGCAGTCCCCCCCCCGGGAACTACGAGCAGTACTTC. It codes for CASSPPPGNYEQYF.

The V gene is TRBV2, the J gene TRBJ2-7, with 9 bases that match TRBD1. CDR1 SNHLY and CDR2 FYNNEI come from the germline V gene. The J segment lost 3 bases and the V segment lost 5 bases, leaving 5 bases of the junction unmatched. The CDR3 spans 14 residues. Here the CDR3 DNA reads TGTGCCAGCAGTCCCGGGACAGGGTTCTACGAGCAGTACTTC. Translation gives CASSPGTGFYEQYF.

The chain links TRBV5-6 to TRBJ2-3; D unclear. CDR1 SGHDT and CDR2 YYEEEE come from the germline V gene. The CDR3 contains 13 residues. Trimming pared 2 bases from V and 7 bases from J, leaving 11 bases between. CDR3 amino acids: CASSLRSGHTQYF. The CDR3 DNA follows: TGTGCCAGCAGCTTAAGGTCCGGCCATACGCAGTATTTT.

This clonotype turned up a few times. The genes are TRBV28 and TRBJ2-3, with 8 positions matching TRBD2. The CDR3 is 13 residues long. Germline CDR1 MDHEN, CDR2 SYDVKM. Trimming at V came to 7 bases and at J to 5 bases, leaving 5 bases not matched to a gene. CDR3 sequence: CASNSGSGDTQYF. In DNA, the CDR3 is TGTGCCAGCAACAGCGGGAGCGGAGATACGCAGTATTTT.

V gene TRBV20-1 combines with J gene TRBJ1-6; 9 nucleotides agree with TRBD1. This CDR3 spans 16 amino acids. Germline V CDR1 and CDR2: DFQATT, SNEGSKA (reference sequence). The junction had 10 bases not matched to a gene; V was cut back by 3 bases and J by 7 bases. CDR3 sequence reads: CSARVTGGAGNSPLHF. The CDR3 coding sequence is TGCAGTGCTAGGGTAACAGGGGGCGCGGGGAATTCACCCCTCCACTTT.

This clonotype was detected ten times or more. V usage is TRBV7-2 and J usage is TRBJ2-2, with D perhaps matching TRBD1 or TRBD2 (5 bases each). Trimming removed 8 bases from V and 5 bases from J, with 15 bases in between. Germline assignment: CDR1 SGHTA and CDR2 FQGNSA. The CDR3 totals 14 residues. CDR3 loop: CASSAQGGTGELFF. CDR3 nucleotides: TGTGCCAGCTCGGCCCAGGGCGGGACCGGGGAGCTGTTTTTT.

On this clonotype: Given a much more abundant clone one base away, this may be a read error. The chain couples TRBV12-3 or TRBV12-4 to TRBJ2-3; TRBD2 aligns across 7 bases. There are 15 residues in the CDR3. V trimming: 3 bases; J trimming: 0 bases; junction bases outside the gene matches: 3. The CDR3 protein is CASSFLAASTDTQYF. DNA of the CDR3: TGTGCCAGCAGTTTTCTAGCGGCTAGCACAGATACGCAGTATTTT.

The chain uses TRBV20-1 and TRBJ1-5, with D possibly TRBD1 on 6 matching bases. The CDR3 runs to 14 residues. CDR1 is DFQATT, CDR2 SNEGSKA, per germline (reference sequence). With 4 bases removed from V and 3 bases from J, the gap between germline ends came to 13 bases. The CDR3 DNA reads as TGCAGTGCTACAATAGGACAGATCAATCAGCCCCAGCATTTT. Encoded protein: CSATIGQINQPQHF.

The chain is built from TRBV2 and TRBJ2-3; 8 bases align to TRBD2. V lost 5 bases and J lost 3; bases outside the gene matches: 10. The CDR3 covers 16 residues. Looked up from germline, CDR1 is SNHLY and CDR2 is FYNNEI. The CDR3 DNA sequence: TGTGCCAGCAGTCTGCCGGGCGCGGGAGGAACAGATACGCAGTATTTT. Protein product: CASSLPGAGGTDTQYF.

V usage is TRBV12-3 or TRBV12-4 and J usage is TRBJ2-3, with D unclear. The CDR3 covers 14 residues. The V end lost 5 bases, the J end lost 2 bases, and 11 bases lay between the germline ends. The CDR3 bases are TGTGCCAGCAGTCAAATTCTCCCCACAGATACGCAGTATTTT. The encoded protein is CASSQILPTDTQYF.

The V and J genes are TRBV11-2 and TRBJ2-1; D might be TRBD1 (6 bases). Germline CDR1 SGHAT, CDR2 FQNNGV. This CDR3 region has 15 residues. V was pared by 4 bases and J by 8 bases, with 18 bases between. CDR3 DNA sequence: TGTGCCAGCAGCTCGGGACATGGCCGTCGGGATGAGCAGTTCTTC. This encodes CASSSGHGRRDEQFF.

This clonotype has ten or more counts. V and J are TRBV5-1 and TRBJ2-3, with 9 nucleotides matching TRBD1. The CDR3 has 16 residues. Unmatched junction bases numbered 6, after V lost 0 bases and J lost 4 bases. Germline values: CDR1 SGHRS, CDR2 YFSETQ. CDR3 amino acids: CASSLAYRGLADTQYF. The CDR3 coding sequence is TGCGCCAGCAGCTTGGCCTACAGGGGGCTGGCAGATACGCAGTATTTT.